The clone carrying this T cell receptor beta chain was found a few times. Its antigen is unknown. This CDR3 has 14 amino acids. From germline, CDR1 is SGHRS and CDR2 YFSETQ. Trimming took off 0 bases at V and 6 bases at J, with 12 bases between the two ends. Full-length variable regions came from constant-region reverse primers plus semi-nested Nested Universal Primer A PCR. Via MiXCR, TCRdb re-called the 5' RACE reads, giving one row per CDR3 protein. The table lists nearly 55,000 distinct CDR3 sequences, approximately 23% of them singletons. Naive CD4+ cells had CD25+ Tregs removed. Study-level findings and limits: Tumor memory CD4+ T cell TCR gene usage clustered with blood and lymph node memory CD4+ cells and lymph node naive CD4+ cells.

This sequence originates from a female donor with breast cancer. The V gene is TRBV5-1, the J gene TRBJ1-2, with D perhaps matching TRBD1 (5 bases). Sequenced: tumor-infiltrating naive CD4+ T cells sorted from the breast tumor. Subset denoted: naive CD4+ T cells, CD4+CD45RA+CD25-. CDR3 region: CASSLGGAENGYTF. CDR3 DNA: TGCGCCAGCAGCTTGGGTGGGGCCGAGAATGGCTACACCTTC.